This T cell receptor (beta chain) was recorded in a study of long-term antiretroviral therapy in people with HIV. At the level of the study: First collections came about a decade before the 2015 immediate-ART recommendation.

At the survey level, the v3.0 immunoSEQ assay was run. Profiling relied on immunoSEQ multiplex PCR, and the TCRdb table lists in-frame clones only, not all of them. The data contain more than 20,000 clones, 80% to 95% of them singletons. In the United States, treatment was given to all participants with HIV. Study-wide points: Gathering of blood took place between the mid-2000s and the late 2010s, possibly under older ART regimens.

To note about this clone: As yet, its antigen is unknown.

Germline V lookup: CDR1 SGHDT, CDR2 YYEEEE. The CDR3 spans 18 residues. V was pared by 1 base and J by 2 bases, with 7 bases of the junction left unmatched. The source is a woman in her forties or fifties with HIV. Here the sequenced sample was unsorted PBMCs, taken 4.4 years after starting antiretroviral therapy. This chain links TRBV5-6 with TRBJ1-6; 9 bases line up with TRBD1. This CDR3 reads CASSLRRGDRAYNSPLHF. The CDR3 coding sequence is TGTGCCAGCAGCTTGAGACGGGGGGACAGGGCCTATAATTCACCCCTCCACTTT.